The 16 T cell receptor beta chains in this list originate from one sample, sequenced in a study of OX40 agonist ivuxolimab in advanced cancers. Profiled with immunoSEQ multiplex PCR; TCRdb holds only in-frame clones, not every one. Of roughly 45,000 clones listed, 60% to 80% are singletons. The source was CD4+ or CD8+ T cells sorted from blood, collected in a trial of the OX40 agonist ivuxolimab. The source is an adult with an advanced solid tumor such as melanoma, head and neck, liver or kidney cancer.

The chain carries TRBV27 and TRBJ2-7; TRBD1 matches 8 bases. V trimming: 6 bases; J trimming: 0 bases; junction bases outside the gene matches: 4. The CDR3 has 14 amino acids. Germline assignment: CDR1 MNHEY and CDR2 SMNVEV (reference sequence). CDR3 in DNA: TGTGCCAGCAGACGACAGGGGAGCTCCTACGAGCAGTACTTC. It codes for CASRRQGSSYEQYF.

The chain carries TRBV27 and TRBJ2-5; a weak D match, TRBD1 (7 bases). V lost 5 bases to trimming and J lost 11 bases, with 18 bases between them. CDR1 and CDR2 from the germline V gene are MNHEY and SMNVEV (reference sequence). This CDR3 has 13 amino acids. This CDR3 reads CASSNPGGREQYF. CDR3 nucleotide sequence: TGTGCCAGCAGTAATCCAGGGGGTCGGGAGCAGTACTTC.

The CDR3 region has the DNA TGTGCCAGTAGTATAGGCGGGACTAGAGGGGACAATGAGCAGTTCTTC. Translating it yields CASSIGGTRGDNEQFF. The rearrangement uses TRBV19 and TRBJ2-1, with TRBD2 matching over 8 bases. After removal of 1 base from V and 5 bases from J, the junction contained 7 bases not matched to a gene. CDR3 length: 16 residues. Germline loops: CDR1 LNHDA, CDR2 SQIVND (reference sequence). Full variable domain (rest looked up from reference TRBV19 and TRBJ2-1): DGGITQSPKYLFRKEGQNVTLSCEQNLNHDAMYWYRQDPGQGLRLIYYSQIVNDFQKGDIAEGYSVSREKKESFPLTVTSAQKNPTAFYLCASSIGGTRGDNEQFFGPGTRLTVL.

The chain recombines TRBV7-7 with TRBJ2-5, with TRBD1 matching over 7 bases. V lost 5 bases and J lost 2; bases outside the gene matches: 14. In germline, CDR1 is SSHAT, CDR2 FNYEAQ (reference sequence). CDR3 length: 17 amino acids. The DNA for the CDR3 is TGTGCCAGCAGCCTAGGCACTAGGACAGGCCCACAAGAGACCCAGTACTTC. This codes for CASSLGTRTGPQETQYF.

The chain has TRBV5-1 and TRBJ2-7, with D perhaps being TRBD1 or TRBD2 (5 bases each). The V end was cut by 3 bases, the J end by 2 bases, with 9 bases between. The CDR3 covers 13 residues. Per germline, CDR1 SGHRS and CDR2 YFSETQ. This chain's CDR3 is CASSWDGAYEQYF. CDR3 nucleotides: TGCGCCAGCAGCTGGGACGGGGCCTACGAGCAGTACTTC.

CDR3 bases: TGTGCCAGCAGTTATCAGAACAGCGTAAATCAGCCCCAGCATTTT. Residues: CASSYQNSVNQPQHF. The chain employs TRBV6-5 and TRBJ1-5; no clear D gene. The V end lost 3 bases, the J end lost 4 bases, and 13 bases lay between the germline ends. Looked up from germline, CDR1 is MNHEY and CDR2 is SVGAGI. The CDR3 consists of 15 residues.

The rearrangement joins TRBV29-1 to TRBJ2-7; 10 bases agree with TRBD2. The junction had 3 bases not matched to a gene; V was cut back by 6 bases and J by 7 bases. CDR3 length: 11 residues. Germline V gene lookup returns CDR1 SQVTM and CDR2 ANQGSEA. The CDR3 spells CSVGTSVEQYF. DNA for the CDR3: TGCAGCGTAGGGACTAGCGTTGAGCAGTACTTC.

This chain joins TRBV4-1 and TRBJ1-1; no clear D. V was shortened by 6 bases and J by 5 bases, with 13 bases between the two germline ends. CDR3 size: 13 residues. CDR1 MGHRA and CDR2 YSYEKL come from the germline V gene. The CDR3 reads CASRGSGSTEAFF. For the CDR3, the DNA is TGCGCCAGCAGGGGGTCAGGATCTACTGAAGCTTTCTTT.

The chain links TRBV27 to TRBJ2-3; D gene unclear. Trimming pared 6 bases from V and 1 base from J, leaving 11 bases between. In germline, CDR1 is MNHEY, CDR2 SMNVEV (reference sequence). The CDR3 runs 14 residues. The DNA of the CDR3 is TGTGCCAGCAGCCTGATGGCGGGCACAGATACGCAGTATTTT. This translates into CASSLMAGTDTQYF.

The CDR3 region has the DNA TGTGCCAGCAGCAAAGAAAGGGATTCCGGGGCCAACGTCCTGACTTTC. This encodes CASSKERDSGANVLTF. V usage is TRBV21-1 and J usage is TRBJ2-6. TRBV21-1 corresponds to a pseudogene. This CDR3 comprises 16 residues.

The chain uses TRBV2 and TRBJ1-2; D uncertain. The CDR3 consists of 14 residues. Trimming removed 4 bases from V and 2 bases from J, with 11 bases in between. CDR1 and CDR2 from the germline V gene are SNHLY and FYNNEI. In DNA form, the CDR3 reads TGTGCCAGCAGTGTTGGGGATGCGAACTATGGCTACACCTTC. Residues: CASSVGDANYGYTF.

The V call is TRBV7-8, the J call TRBJ2-7, with TRBD1 as a possible D gene (6 bases). V was pared by 5 bases and J by 6 bases, with 20 bases between. The CDR3 is 15 amino acids. Germline V gives CDR1 SGHVS, CDR2 FQNEAQ. In DNA form, the CDR3 reads TGTGCCAGCAGCGGACAGAGGGTCAGGGTAAGCGAGCAGTACTTC. It translates to CASSGQRVRVSEQYF.

The rearrangement uses TRBV29-1 and TRBJ2-2; D uncertain. Per germline, CDR1 SQVTM and CDR2 ANQGSEA. V gave up 7 bases and J gave up 5 bases, with 11 bases separating them. CDR3 size: 12 residues. This chain's CDR3 is CSALLPTGELFF. CDR3 nucleotides: TGCAGCGCCCTACTTCCGACCGGGGAGCTGTTTTTT.

The CDR3: CASSPRPGLNSPLHF. In nucleotides, the CDR3 is TGTGCCAGCAGCCCCCGCCCCGGACTTAATTCACCCCTCCACTTT. V and J are TRBV11-2 and TRBJ1-6, with no clear D. Trimming removed 5 bases from V and 6 bases from J, with 14 bases in between. The CDR3 extends over 15 amino acids. Looked up from germline, CDR1 is SGHAT and CDR2 is FQNNGV.

The chain couples TRBV14 to TRBJ1-1; possibly TRBD1 for D (5 bases). Germline-derived CDR1 and CDR2 are SGHDN and FVKESK. The CDR3 consists of 14 residues. Trimming removed 3 bases at V and 5 bases at J, with 13 bases between. The CDR3 nucleotides read TGTGCCAGCAGCCAGGTCCGGGGACGGACTGAAGCTTTCTTT. Protein product: CASSQVRGRTEAFF.

This clone was observed a few times. V and J are TRBV5-1 and TRBJ1-5, with a tentative D call TRBD1 (5 bases). V gave up 9 bases and J gave up 3 bases, with 13 bases separating them. CDR3 length: 13 residues. Looked up from germline, CDR1 is SGHRS and CDR2 is YFSETQ. The CDR3 bases are TGCGCCACCCGGGCGGGGGACAATCAGCCCCAGCATTTT. Translated, it gives CATRAGDNQPQHF.